This is a list of T cell receptor beta chains from one sample in a study of Graves' ophthalmopathy and Graves' hyperthyroidism. From the multiplex PCR reads, TCRdb called clonotypes with MiXCR, one entry per CDR3 protein. This sample yields 150,000 to 200,000 distinct CDR3 sequences, of which more than 30% are seen a single time; roughly 6% belongs to the top ten. The sample consisted of peripheral blood. The receptors were gathered from a woman aged 40 to 50 with Graves' ophthalmopathy. Each CDR3 is given with its conserved first and last residue. D genes are given only for firm matches. Size is omitted from some rows. Given values are once, few, many or a class for expanded clones.

>TRBJ1-1|TRBV12-3/TRBV12-4|13|-|-
TGTGCCAGCAGTTTAGCTCAAGGCCCCGCGGCTTTCTTT
CASSLAQGPAAFF
>TRBJ1-2|TRBV6-5|13|many|-
TGTGCCAGCAGTTATAGTTCGGACTATGGCTACACCTTC
CASSYSSDYGYTF
>TRBJ1-2|TRBV6-5|14|many|-
TGTGCCAGCAGCAAAACTGACAGGATGAATGGCTACACCTTC
CASSKTDRMNGYTF
>TRBJ2-5|TRBV7-2|15|many|TRBD1
TGTGCCAGCAGCATAGGGACAGGGTTGTTGGAGACCCAGTACTTC
CASSIGTGLLETQYF
>TRBJ2-7|TRBV28|12|many|-
TGTGCCTCACTTGGGGGGAGAGACGAGCAGTACTTC
CASLGGRDEQYF
>TRBJ1-2|TRBV12-3/TRBV12-4|13|-|-
TGTGCCAGCAGCACTGGGCCAGACTATGGCTACACCTTC
CASSTGPDYGYTF
>TRBJ2-5|TRBV10-1|15|many|-
TGCGCCAGCAGTGAGGGCTTGTGGGCCCAAGAGACCCAGTACTTC
CASSEGLWAQETQYF
>TRBJ1-1|TRBV28|14|many|-
TGTGCCAGCAGTTTACCCCTGACGGGGAGGGAAGCTTTCTTT
CASSLPLTGREAFF
>TRBJ1-2|TRBV27|14|-|-
TGTGCCAGCAGTAGGTCCAGCTCTAACTATGGCTACACCTTC
CASSRSSSNYGYTF
>TRBJ1-1|TRBV12-3/TRBV12-4|13|few|TRBD1
TGTGCCAGCAGTTCTGGACAGGCGGGTGAAGCTTTCTTT
CASSSGQAGEAFF